Listed below are T cell receptor beta chains from one sample, sequenced in a study of blood T cell repertoires in COVID-19. The data were produced by immunoSEQ multiplex PCR, yet TCRdb's version contains in-frame clones alone and is incomplete. The sample gives under 80,000 clones, approximately 90% of which show up once; approximately 15% is in the top ten. The sequencing input was peripheral blood. These receptors came from a man in his sixties or seventies with active or convalescent COVID-19. CDR3s include the opening cysteine and the closing phenylalanine or tryptophan. D genes are given only for firm matches. Clone sizes are given selectively: once, few, many, or a class where the clone is expanded.

clone size	J gene	V gene	D gene	CDR3 protein	CDR3 DNA
NA	TRBJ2-3	TRBV2	TRBD2	CASAGGDTQYF	TGTGCCAGCGCGGGGGGAGATACGCAGTATTTT
NA	TRBJ2-2	TRBV6-5	TRBD1	CASRFDRAYTGELFF	TGTGCCAGCAGATTCGACAGGGCTTACACCGGGGAGCTGTTTTTT
NA	TRBJ2-7	TRBV30	TRBD1	CAWSAQGAREQYF	TGTGCCTGGAGCGCACAGGGGGCGCGAGAGCAGTACTTC
NA	TRBJ2-1	TRBV10-1	TRBD2	CASSPGTSGYNEQFF	TGCGCCAGCAGTCCCGGGACTAGCGGTTACAATGAGCAGTTCTTC
NA	TRBJ2-1	TRBV10-3	TRBD1	CAIKRQGNEQFF	TGTGCCATCAAAAGACAGGGGAATGAGCAGTTCTTC
NA	TRBJ2-5	TRBV28	NA	CASSLWGRAETQYF	TGTGCCAGCAGTTTATGGGGGAGAGCAGAGACCCAGTACTTC
NA	TRBJ2-2	TRBV7-8	NA	CASSLGLIESGELFF	TGTGCCAGCAGCTTGGGACTCATTGAATCCGGGGAGCTGTTTTTT
NA	TRBJ1-3	TRBV9	NA	CASSVGAGGGSGNTIYF	TGTGCCAGCAGCGTAGGCGCGGGGGGTGGCTCTGGAAACACCATATATTTT
few	TRBJ1-3	TRBV10-3	NA	CAISGGRASGNTIYF	TGTGCCATCAGTGGGGGCAGAGCCTCTGGAAACACCATATATTTT
NA	TRBJ2-2	TRBV4-1	TRBD1	CASSQSLPDRFTGELFF	TGCGCCAGCAGCCAATCCCTCCCGGACAGGTTCACCGGGGAGCTGTTTTTT
NA	TRBJ1-3	TRBV5-1	NA	CASSLLGDSGNTIYF	TGCGCCAGCAGCTTGCTGGGAGACTCTGGAAACACCATATATTTT
few	TRBJ2-5	TRBV9	NA	CAITPEKQETQYF	TGTGCCATCACCCCGGAGAAACAAGAGACCCAGTACTTC
NA	TRBJ2-7	TRBV6-5	NA	CASRLQSPYEQYF	TGTGCCAGCAGACTCCAAAGTCCCTACGAGCAGTACTTC
NA	TRBJ2-7	TRBV5-1	TRBD1	CASSWGTATYEQYF	TGCGCCAGCAGCTGGGGGACAGCTACCTACGAGCAGTACTTC
NA	TRBJ2-7	TRBV28	NA	CASSQQGWTYEQYF	TGTGCCAGCTCCCAACAGGGTTGGACCTACGAGCAGTACTTC
NA	TRBJ2-5	TRBV7-9	NA	CASSLDLGGGETQYF	TGTGCCAGCAGCTTAGATTTAGGGGGTGGAGAGACCCAGTACTTC
NA	TRBJ2-5	TRBV15	TRBD2	CATSRVPAGGQETQYF	TGTGCCACCAGCAGAGTGCCGGCGGGAGGACAAGAGACCCAGTACTTC
NA	TRBJ1-2	TRBV6-5	NA	CASSYITGADGYTF	TGTGCCAGCAGTTATATTACAGGTGCGGATGGCTACACCTTC
NA	TRBJ1-5	TRBV5-8	NA	CASTPGEYPQHF	TGTGCCAGCACCCCGGGAGAATATCCCCAGCATTTT
NA	TRBJ2-6	TRBV6-5	NA	CASRTGGANVLTF	TGTGCCAGCAGGACGGGGGGGGCCAACGTCCTGACTTTC
NA	TRBJ2-6	TRBV10-3	TRBD1	CAISPSTGDSGANVLTF	TGTGCCATCAGTCCCTCGACAGGGGATTCTGGGGCCAACGTCCTGACTTTC
NA	TRBJ2-1	TRBV18	TRBD2	CASSPPGLARNNEQFF	TGTGCCAGCTCACCACCCGGACTAGCGCGAAACAATGAGCAGTTCTTC
NA	TRBJ1-1	TRBV28	NA	CASRAGSTEAFF	TGTGCCAGCAGGGCAGGTAGCACTGAAGCTTTCTTT
few	TRBJ2-1	TRBV9	NA	CASSPQGGTHNEQFF	TGTGCCAGCAGCCCCCAAGGAGGGACTCACAATGAGCAGTTCTTC
NA	TRBJ1-1	TRBV28	NA	CASSLVVAKNTEAFF	TGTGCCAGCAGTTTAGTGGTGGCCAAGAACACTGAAGCTTTCTTT
once	TRBJ1-2	TRBV5-1	NA	CASSLGAVGAYGYTF	TGCGCCAGCAGCTTGGGGGCAGTGGGGGCTTATGGCTACACCTTC
NA	TRBJ1-4	TRBV6-6	TRBD1	CASTIQGDLKLFF	TGTGCCAGCACGATTCAGGGGGACCTCAAACTGTTTTTT
once	TRBJ1-6	TRBV2	TRBD1	CASSERTGQSSPLHF	TGTGCCAGCAGTGAGCGGACAGGGCAAAGCTCACCCCTCCACTTT
NA	TRBJ2-7	TRBV21-1	NA	CASSKGTSGCTYEQYF	TGTGCCAGCAGCAAAGGGACTAGCGGGTGTACCTACGAGCAGTACTTC
NA	TRBJ1-5	TRBV6-1	NA	CASSEESFNRANQPQHF	TGTGCCAGCAGTGAAGAGTCGTTCAACAGGGCCAATCAGCCCCAGCATTTT
NA	TRBJ1-1	TRBV27	TRBD1	CASSPWTGPSTEAFF	TGTGCCAGCAGTCCCTGGACAGGGCCCTCCACTGAAGCTTTCTTT
NA	TRBJ2-3	TRBV28	NA	CASSFPSRTKSTDTQYF	TGTGCCAGCAGTTTCCCCTCCCGGACTAAATCCACAGATACGCAGTATTTT
few	TRBJ2-5	TRBV9	NA	CASAGGVALLETQYF	TGTGCCAGCGCTGGGGGCGTAGCGCTTCTGGAGACCCAGTACTTC
NA	TRBJ2-3	TRBV3-1/TRBV3-2	NA	CASSLTGFSTDTQYF	TGTGCCAGCAGCCTCACAGGGTTCAGCACAGATACGCAGTATTTT
NA	TRBJ2-5	TRBV10-3	TRBD1	CAISDNRGETQYF	TGTGCCATCAGTGATAACAGGGGAGAGACCCAGTACTTC
NA	TRBJ2-1	TRBV5-1	TRBD2	CASSFGLAGALVRNEQFF	TGCGCCAGCAGCTTTGGACTAGCGGGAGCCCTAGTGAGGAATGAGCAGTTCTTC
NA	TRBJ1-1	TRBV15	NA	CATSRGTEGEAFF	TGTGCCACCAGCAGAGGAACAGAGGGTGAAGCTTTCTTT
NA	TRBJ2-5	TRBV7-9	TRBD1	CASSLGTGTGGEETQYF	TGTGCCAGCAGCTTAGGGACCGGGACAGGGGGCGAAGAGACCCAGTACTTC
once	TRBJ1-5	TRBV27	NA	CASSFGGNSNQPQHF	TGTGCCAGCAGTTTCGGGGGAAATAGCAATCAGCCCCAGCATTTT
few	TRBJ2-1	TRBV9	TRBD1	CASSARDRDPNEQFF	TGTGCCAGCAGCGCTCGGGACAGGGATCCCAATGAGCAGTTCTTC
NA	TRBJ2-1	TRBV7-3	TRBD2	CASSSLAGTYNEQFF	TGTGCCAGCAGCTCCCTAGCGGGTACATACAATGAGCAGTTCTTC
NA	TRBJ1-1	TRBV6-5	TRBD1	CASLQGTLNTEAFF	TGTGCCAGTTTACAGGGGACTCTGAACACTGAAGCTTTCTTT
few	TRBJ1-1	TRBV18	NA	CASSPPQPQASEAFF	TGTGCCAGCTCACCACCGCAACCCCAGGCGTCTGAAGCTTTCTTT
NA	TRBJ2-5	TRBV15	TRBD2	CATSRGLAGEKTQYF	TGTGCCACCAGCAGGGGACTAGCGGGAGAAAAGACCCAGTACTTC
NA	TRBJ1-2	TRBV19	NA	CASQHRLYGYTF	TGTGCCAGTCAGCACAGGCTCTATGGCTACACCTTC